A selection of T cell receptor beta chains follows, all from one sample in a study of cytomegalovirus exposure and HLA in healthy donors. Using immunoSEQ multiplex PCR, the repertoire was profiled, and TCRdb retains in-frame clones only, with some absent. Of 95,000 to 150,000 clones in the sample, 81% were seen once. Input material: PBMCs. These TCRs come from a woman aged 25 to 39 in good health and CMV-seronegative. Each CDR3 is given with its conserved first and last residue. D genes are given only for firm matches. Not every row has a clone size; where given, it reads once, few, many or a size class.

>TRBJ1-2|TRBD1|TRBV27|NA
TGTGCCAGCAGTCCGACCGGACAGGGGGGCTATGGCTACACCTTC
CASSPTGQGGYGYTF
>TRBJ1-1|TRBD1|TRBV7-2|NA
TGTGCCAGCAGCCGAACGACAGGGAGAGCTTTCTTT
CASSRTTGRAFF
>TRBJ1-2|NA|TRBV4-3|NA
TGCGCCAGCAGCCAAGACGTAGGACAGACCTATGGCTACACCTTC
CASSQDVGQTYGYTF
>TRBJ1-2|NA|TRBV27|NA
TGTGCCAGCAGATCCCCCTCGAACTATGGCTACACCTTC
CASRSPSNYGYTF
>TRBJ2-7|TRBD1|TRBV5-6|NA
TGTGCCTCCCGACAGGGGCCCACCTACGAGCAGTACTTC
CASRQGPTYEQYF
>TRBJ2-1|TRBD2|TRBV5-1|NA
TGCGCCAGCAGCTTTGCGGGGGATACCCATCCCCAAAATGAGCAGTTCTTC
CASSFAGDTHPQNEQFF
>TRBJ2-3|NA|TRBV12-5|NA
TGTGCTAGTGGCCTCCGGGCAGATACGCAGTATTTT
CASGLRADTQYF
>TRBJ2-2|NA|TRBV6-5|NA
TGTGCCAGCAGTCCTCTTACGGGTAACACCGGGGAGCTGTTTTTT
CASSPLTGNTGELFF
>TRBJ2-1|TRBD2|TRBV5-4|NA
TGTGCCAGCAGCCCCTCGGGGGGGGCGGCCTACAATGAGCAGTTCTTC
CASSPSGGAAYNEQFF
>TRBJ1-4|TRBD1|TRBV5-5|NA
TGTGCCAGCAGCTCCACAACAGGGGGCTTGCCGTTTTTT
CASSSTTGGLPFF
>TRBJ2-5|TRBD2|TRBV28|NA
TGTGCCAGCAGTTTCCGGGAGGGATTAGAGACCCAGTACTTC
CASSFREGLETQYF
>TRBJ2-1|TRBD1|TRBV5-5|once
TGTGCCAGCAGCTTTCGACAGGGGGGACAGAGTGAGCAGTTCTTC
CASSFRQGGQSEQFF
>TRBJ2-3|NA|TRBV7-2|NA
TGTGCCAGCAGCTTAGCATGGGCGAGCACAGATACGCAGTATTTT
CASSLAWASTDTQYF
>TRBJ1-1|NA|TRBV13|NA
TGTGCCAGCAGCTTAGGCCGGGACAAAGCTTTCTTT
CASSLGRDKAFF
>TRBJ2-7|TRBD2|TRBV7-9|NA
TGTGCCAGCAGCGTTAGCGGGAGCTCCTACGAGCAGTACTTC
CASSVSGSSYEQYF
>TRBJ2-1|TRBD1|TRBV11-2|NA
TGTGCCAGCAGCCTGCTGGCAGGGGGCTACAATGAGCAGTTCTTC
CASSLLAGGYNEQFF
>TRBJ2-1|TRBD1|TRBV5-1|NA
TGCGCCAGCGCGAGATCTGGGACAGGGGAAATGTATGAGCAGTTCTTC
CASARSGTGEMYEQFF
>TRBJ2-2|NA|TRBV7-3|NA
TGTGCCAGCAGCTTAATGGTAGGACGGGGCACCGGGGAGCTGTTTTTT
CASSLMVGRGTGELFF
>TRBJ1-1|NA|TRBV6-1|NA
TGTGCCAGCAGTGAACGGCAGGGGTTTCGGACTGAAGCTTTCTTT
CASSERQGFRTEAFF
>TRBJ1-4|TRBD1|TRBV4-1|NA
TGCGCCAGCAGCCCAGGACAGGGAAGGGGGCGAAATGAAAAACTGTTTTTT
CASSPGQGRGRNEKLFF
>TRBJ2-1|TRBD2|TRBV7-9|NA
TGTGCCAGCAGCTTTCCGGGTCGGGGGGGCAAGAATGAGCAGTTCTTC
CASSFPGRGGKNEQFF
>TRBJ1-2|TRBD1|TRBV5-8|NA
TGTGCCAGCTTTAGGGACAGGGGTTATGGCTACACCTTC
CASFRDRGYGYTF
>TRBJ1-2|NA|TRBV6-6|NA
TGTGCCAGCAGTTACGGACGGGGGATTAACTATGGCTACACCTTC
CASSYGRGINYGYTF
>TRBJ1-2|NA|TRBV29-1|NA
TGCAGCGTTGAAGGCAGGGACTACACCTTC
CSVEGRDYTF
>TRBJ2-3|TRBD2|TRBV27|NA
TGTGCCAGCAGTCCCGGACTAGGAGGCACAGATACGCAGTATTTT
CASSPGLGGTDTQYF
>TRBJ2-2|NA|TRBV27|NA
TGTGCCAGCAGTTTATTCGAGTCCACCGGGGAGCTGTTTTTT
CASSLFESTGELFF
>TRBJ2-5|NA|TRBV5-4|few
TGTGCCAGCGGACTCGGGAAGACCCAGTACTTC
CASGLGKTQYF
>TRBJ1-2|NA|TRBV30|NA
TGCGCCTGGAGTGGAGGGAACTATGGCTACACCTTC
CAWSGGNYGYTF
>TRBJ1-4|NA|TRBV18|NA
TGTGCCAGCTCCCTGGGGCCGAATGAAAAACTGTTTTTT
CASSLGPNEKLFF
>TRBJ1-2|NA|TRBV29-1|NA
TGCAGCGTTGAGGAGGGTCAAGGGGGCTACACCTTC
CSVEEGQGGYTF
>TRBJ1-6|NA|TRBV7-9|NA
TGTGCCAGCAGCTTAGCTACCGGGGGGGGTTCACCCCTCCACTTT
CASSLATGGGSPLHF
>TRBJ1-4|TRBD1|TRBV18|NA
TGTGCCAGCTCACCATGGGGACAGCCTAATGAAAAACTGTTTTTT
CASSPWGQPNEKLFF
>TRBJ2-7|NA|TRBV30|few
TGTGCCTGGAGTCGAGGTTTGAGCTCCTACGAGCAGTACTTC
CAWSRGLSSYEQYF
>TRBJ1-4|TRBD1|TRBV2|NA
TGTGCCAGCCAGGGGGACAGCAAAAAAAAACTGTTTTTT
CASQGDSKKKLFF
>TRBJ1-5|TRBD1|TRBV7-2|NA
TGTGCCAGCAGCTCGCGGACAGGGTTGGGTCAGCCCCAGCATTTT
CASSSRTGLGQPQHF
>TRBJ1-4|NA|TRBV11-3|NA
TGTGCCAGCAGCTTTGGGGGGATTCCGACTAATGAAAAACTGTTTTTT
CASSFGGIPTNEKLFF
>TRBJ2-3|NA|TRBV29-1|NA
TGCAGCGTTGGTTTTTACACAGATACGCAGTATTTT
CSVGFYTDTQYF
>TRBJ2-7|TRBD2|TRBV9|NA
TGTGCCAGCAGCGAGACTAGCGGGAGGACCTACGAGCAGTACTTC
CASSETSGRTYEQYF
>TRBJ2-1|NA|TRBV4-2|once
TGTGCCAGCAGCCAAGATGGGGCTCCTACCTGGGAGCAGTTCTTC
CASSQDGAPTWEQFF
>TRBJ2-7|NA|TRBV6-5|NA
TGTGCCAGCAGTTACATCGGGAACCTCTACGAGCAGTACTTC
CASSYIGNLYEQYF
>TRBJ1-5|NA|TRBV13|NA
TGTGCCAGCAGCTTACGGAATCAGCCCCAGCATTTT
CASSLRNQPQHF
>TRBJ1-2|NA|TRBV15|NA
TGTGCCACCAGCAGAGACCTTAGCTATGGCTACACCTTC
CATSRDLSYGYTF
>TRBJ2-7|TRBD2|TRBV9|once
TGTGCCAGCAGCCCACGGACTAGCCACGAGCAGTACTTC
CASSPRTSHEQYF
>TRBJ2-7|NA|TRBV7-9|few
TGTGCCAGCAGCAGGAGGGACTACGAGCAGTACTTC
CASSRRDYEQYF
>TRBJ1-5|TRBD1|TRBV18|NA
TGTGCCAGCTCAATAGGACAGGGGGCCGGCAATCAGCCCCAGCATTTT
CASSIGQGAGNQPQHF
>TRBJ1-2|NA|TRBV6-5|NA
TGTGCCAGCAGTTACGGGCGGGGAAACTATGGCTACACCTTC
CASSYGRGNYGYTF
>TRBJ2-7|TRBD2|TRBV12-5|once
TGTGCTAGTGAAGGCGGGAGCTACGAGCAGTACTTC
CASEGGSYEQYF
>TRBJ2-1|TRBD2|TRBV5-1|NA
TGCGCCAGCAAAGGTAGCGGGGGGGCCCACTACAATGAGCAGTTCTTC
CASKGSGGAHYNEQFF
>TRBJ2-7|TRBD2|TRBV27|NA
TGTGCCAGCAGTTTCTCGGGGAGGGCCTACGAGCAGTACTTC
CASSFSGRAYEQYF
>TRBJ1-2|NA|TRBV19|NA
TGTGCCAGTAGTATGGGGACGCGGGGGAGAAACTATGGCTACACCTTC
CASSMGTRGRNYGYTF
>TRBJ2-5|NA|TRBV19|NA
TGTGCCAGTAGTGCCTCAGGGAAAGAGACCCAGTACTTC
CASSASGKETQYF
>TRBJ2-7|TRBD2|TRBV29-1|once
TGCAGCGTGGCCCCCCGGGGGGACGAGCAGTACTTC
CSVAPRGDEQYF
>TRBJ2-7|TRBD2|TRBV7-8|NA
TGTGCCAGCAGCCCTTCTACTAGCGGATCCTACGAGCAGTACTTC
CASSPSTSGSYEQYF
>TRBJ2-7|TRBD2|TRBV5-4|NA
TGTGCCAGCAGCTTGGCCGGGGGGATGGGCGAGCAGTACTTC
CASSLAGGMGEQYF
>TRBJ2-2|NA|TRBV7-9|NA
TGTGCCACCCAAGCCACCGGGGAGCTGTTTTTT
CATQATGELFF
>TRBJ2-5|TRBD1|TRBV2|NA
TGTGCCAGCAGCGCCTACAGGGGAATCCAAGAGACCCAGTACTTC
CASSAYRGIQETQYF
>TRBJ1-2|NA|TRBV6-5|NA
TGTGCCAGCAGTTACTCGAGAACGGGCTATGGCTACACCTTC
CASSYSRTGYGYTF
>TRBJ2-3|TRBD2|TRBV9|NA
TGTGCCAGCAGCCCCCACTGGACTAGCGGGGAAGCGTTTAACCTCACAGATACGCAGTATTTT
CASSPHWTSGEAFNLTDTQYF